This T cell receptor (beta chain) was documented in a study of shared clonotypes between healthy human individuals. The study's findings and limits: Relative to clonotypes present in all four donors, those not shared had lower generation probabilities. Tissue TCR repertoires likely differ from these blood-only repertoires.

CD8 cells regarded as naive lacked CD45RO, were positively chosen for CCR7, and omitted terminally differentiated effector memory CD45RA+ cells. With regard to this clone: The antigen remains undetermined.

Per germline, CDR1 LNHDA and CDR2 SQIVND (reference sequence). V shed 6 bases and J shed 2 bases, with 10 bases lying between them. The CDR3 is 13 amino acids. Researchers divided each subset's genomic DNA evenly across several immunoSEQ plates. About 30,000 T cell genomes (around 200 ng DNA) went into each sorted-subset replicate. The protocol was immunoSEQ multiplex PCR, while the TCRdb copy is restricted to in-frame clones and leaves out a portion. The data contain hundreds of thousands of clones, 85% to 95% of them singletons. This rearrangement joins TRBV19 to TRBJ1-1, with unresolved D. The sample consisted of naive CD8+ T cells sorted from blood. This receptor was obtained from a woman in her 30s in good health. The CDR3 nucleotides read TGTGCCAGTAGGGGAGGAGGTAACACTGAAGCTTTCTTT. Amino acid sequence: CASRGGGNTEAFF.